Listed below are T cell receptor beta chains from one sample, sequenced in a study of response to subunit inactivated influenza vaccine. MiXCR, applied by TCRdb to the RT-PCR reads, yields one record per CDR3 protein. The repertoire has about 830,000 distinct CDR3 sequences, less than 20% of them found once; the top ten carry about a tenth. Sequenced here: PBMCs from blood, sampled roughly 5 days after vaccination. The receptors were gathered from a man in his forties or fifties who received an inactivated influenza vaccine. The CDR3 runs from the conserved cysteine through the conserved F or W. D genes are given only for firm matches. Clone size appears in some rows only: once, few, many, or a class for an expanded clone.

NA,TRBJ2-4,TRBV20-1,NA,TGCAGTGCCTTGGATCTAGCCAAAAACATTCAGTACTTC,CSALDLAKNIQYF
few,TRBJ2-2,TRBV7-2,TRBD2,TGTGCCAGCAGCTTCGGGAGGGAGAACACCGGGGAGCTGTTTTTT,CASSFGRENTGELFF
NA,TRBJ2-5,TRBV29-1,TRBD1,TGCAGCGTTACACCCGGGACAGGGGCGAGGGAGACCCAGTACTTC,CSVTPGTGARETQYF
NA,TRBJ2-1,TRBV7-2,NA,TGTGCCAGCAGCTTAGGGGTGCAGTCACGGCAGTTCTTC,CASSLGVQSRQFF
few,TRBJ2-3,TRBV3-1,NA,TGTGCCAGCAGCCATGTCTCCGGGACAGATACGCAGTATTTT,CASSHVSGTDTQYF
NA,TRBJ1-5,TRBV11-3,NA,TGTGCCAGCAGCTTAGAAGGACCTTATCAGCCCCAGCATTTT,CASSLEGPYQPQHF
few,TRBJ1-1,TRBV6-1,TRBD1,TGTGCCACGTGTTGGACAGGGGTGATGAACACTGAAGCTTTCTTT,CATCWTGVMNTEAFF
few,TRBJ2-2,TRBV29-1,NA,TGCAGCGCCGGGGGTACAGGGATCACCGGGGAGCTGTTTTTT,CSAGGTGITGELFF
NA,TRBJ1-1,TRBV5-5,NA,TGTGCCAGCAGCTTGAAGGGACACACTGAAGCTGTCTTT,CASSLKGHTEAVF
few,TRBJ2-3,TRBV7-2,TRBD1,TGTGCCAGCAGAAGGACAGGGGTCGATACGCAGTATTTT,CASRRTGVDTQYF
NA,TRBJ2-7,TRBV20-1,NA,TGCAGTGCTAGAGCGCCTCAGGCCTACGAGCAGTACTTC,CSARAPQAYEQYF
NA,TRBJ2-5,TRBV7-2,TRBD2,TGTGCCAGCAGCTCCAGAACGTTGACTAGCGGGGTGGACTTC,CASSSRTLTSGVDF
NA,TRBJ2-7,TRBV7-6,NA,TGTGCCAGCAGCCAGGGGGGGGCTCCCAACGAGCAGTACTTC,CASSQGGAPNEQYF
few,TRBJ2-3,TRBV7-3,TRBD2,TGTGCCAGCAGCCCGGGTGCTAGCGGGACTAGCACAGATACGCAGTATTTT,CASSPGASGTSTDTQYF
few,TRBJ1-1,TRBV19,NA,TGTGCCAGTAGTAAGAAGTTGTTTTCTGAAGCTTTCTTT,CASSKKLFSEAFF
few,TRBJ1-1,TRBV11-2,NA,TGTGCCAGCAGCTTGTCCCTTGTCGCTTTCTTT,CASSLSLVAFF
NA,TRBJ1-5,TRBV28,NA,TGTGCCACCAACGAGGACAGCAATCAGCCCCAGCATTTT,CATNEDSNQPQHF
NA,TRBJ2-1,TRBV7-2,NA,TGTGCCAGCAGCTTTTACTCCGCTAGCTCTCCGTATGAGCAGTTCTTC,CASSFYSASSPYEQFF
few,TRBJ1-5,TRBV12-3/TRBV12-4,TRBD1,TGTGCCAGCAGTTTCCACGACAGGGACTCTCAGCATTTT,CASSFHDRDSQHF
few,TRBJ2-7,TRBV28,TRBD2,TGTGCCAGCAGTTTATCAACGGGAGGGATAGAGCAGTACTTC,CASSLSTGGIEQYF
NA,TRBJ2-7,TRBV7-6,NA,TGTGCCAGCAGCTTAGGAGGGGTTTACTCCTACGAGCAGTACTTC,CASSLGGVYSYEQYF
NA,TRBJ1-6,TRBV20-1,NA,TGCAGTGCAGGGACAAGCTCCTATAATTCACCCCTCCACTTT,CSAGTSSYNSPLHF